Sequencing of this TCR beta chain was carried out in a study of cytomegalovirus exposure and HLA in healthy donors. A roughly 120-subject validation cohort, separate from the 666-subject first cohort, supplied the donors. Repertoires were generated with immunoSEQ multiplex PCR, while TCRdb's copy carries only in-frame clones and drops some. Among 120,000 or so clones, around 88% were seen once, and the ten largest hold roughly 5.3%. V shed 4 bases and J 4 bases; nucleotides not matched to a gene: 8. Per the germline V gene, CDR1 is GTSNPN and CDR2 is SVGIG (reference sequence). CDR3 size: 14 residues.

The sequence was collected from a man aged 18 to 30 in good health and CMV-seronegative. The sequencing sample was made of PBMCs. The chain couples TRBV30 to TRBJ1-1, with 8 bases matching TRBD1. CDR3 bases: TGTGCCTGGACTAATCAGGGGGCAAGCACTGAAGCTTTCTTT. It codes for CAWTNQGASTEAFF.